This T cell receptor (beta chain) was recorded in a study of cytomegalovirus exposure and HLA in healthy donors. Study at large: The 90 to 150 validation repertoires, a later analysis reported, used the same platform as the roughly 650 repertoires from the first cohort.

CDR3 length: 16 residues. Germline V gene sequence: CDR1 MGHRA, CDR2 YSYEKL. V was clipped by 4 bases and J by 5 bases; unmatched bases: 8. On this clone itself: What it recognizes is unknown.

Study observations and caveats: High specificity and sensitivity for cytomegalovirus status were reported for the classifier. It was 150 to 200 TCR beta chains that were listed as cytomegalovirus-associated.

The donors were in the roughly 120-subject validation cohort, distinct from the approximately 700-subject first cohort. TCRdb keeps only in-frame clones here, not all; method: immunoSEQ multiplex PCR. Seen here are approximately 120,000 clones, roughly 89% observed once, and the top ten hold about 1.1%. The clonotype was recovered from a woman younger than 35 in good health and CMV-seronegative. The sample was PBMCs. This chain joins TRBV4-1 and TRBJ2-3, with 11 positions matching TRBD1. The CDR3 bases are TGCGCCAGCAGCCCGGGGACAGGGGGTGGGGAAGATACGCAGTATTTT. Amino acids: CASSPGTGGGEDTQYF.